Listed here are 28 T cell receptor beta chains from one sample, sequenced in a study of vaccination effects on CD4 cells after COVID-19. ViraFEST used viral peptide pools to expand antigen-specific CD4+ T cells before sequencing. Culturing for ten to eleven days preceded CD4+ T cell isolation. Nobody among the vaccine recipients had prior SARS-CoV-2 infection (nucleocapsid antibodies were negative). Antigens of these TCRs are unknown. Method: immunoSEQ multiplex PCR; TCRdb's copy keeps in-frame clones and lacks some. The sample holds 25,000 to 35,000 clones, approximately 76% seen once. The specimen comprised CD4+ T cells from PBMCs cultured with SARS-CoV-2 spike peptides, sampled before COVID-19 vaccination. These receptors originate from a human donor who received a COVID-19 vaccine.

V usage is TRBV4-1 and J usage is TRBJ1-6; D is undetermined. Germline CDR1 reads MGHRA; CDR2 reads YSYEKL. The germline V and J ends were trimmed by 1 base and 8 bases, with 15 bases remaining between them. The CDR3 has 16 amino acids. CDR3 DNA sequence: TGCGCCAGCAGCCAAGGGCCCGCGAGAGGTCATTCACCCCTCCACTTT. Residues: CASSQGPARGHSPLHF.

The CDR3 DNA sequence: TGTGCCAGCAGTTTGGGACAGCGGACCACTGAAGCTTTCTTT. This gives the protein CASSLGQRTTEAFF. The chain recombines TRBV6-5 with TRBJ1-1; 7 nucleotides agree with TRBD1. The CDR3 covers 14 residues. Germline V gene lookup returns CDR1 MNHEY and CDR2 SVGAGI. Trimming removed 4 bases from V and 4 bases from J; junction bases left unmatched: 6.

This clone was found once. V gene TRBV12-3 or TRBV12-4 combines with J gene TRBJ2-7, with D perhaps TRBD1 (6 bases). V was pared by 5 bases and J by 4 bases, with 9 bases between. The CDR3 covers 12 residues. CDR3 sequence: CASSTGFYEQYF. CDR3 sequence (DNA): TGTGCCAGCAGTACAGGGTTTTACGAGCAGTACTTC.

The gene calls are TRBV6-4 and TRBJ2-2; D is unclear. The germline CDR1 and CDR2 sequences are MRHNA and SNTAGT. CDR3 length: 14 residues. Trimming pared 3 bases from V and 1 base from J, leaving 6 bases between. The CDR3 sequence is CASSEGLNTGELFF. The CDR3 DNA is TGTGCCAGCAGTGAAGGGTTGAACACCGGGGAGCTGTTTTTT.

The V call is TRBV6-1, the J call TRBJ1-3, with D perhaps TRBD1 (6 bases). Germline values: CDR1 MNHNS, CDR2 SASEGT. V gave up 0 bases and J gave up 0 bases, with 9 bases separating them. The CDR3 totals 16 residues. The CDR3 region is CASSEAQGLSGNTIYF. CDR3 nucleotide sequence: TGTGCCAGCAGTGAAGCACAGGGCCTCTCTGGAAACACCATATATTTT.

The rearrangement links TRBV7-9 to TRBJ2-6; no clear D. V was trimmed by 0 bases and J by 2 bases, leaving 8 bases between them. This CDR3 contains 16 residues. Looked up from germline, CDR1 is SEHNR and CDR2 is FQNEAQ (reference sequence). CDR3 sequence: CASSLAGGTGANVLTF. CDR3 DNA: TGTGCCAGCAGCTTAGCTGGCGGAACTGGGGCCAACGTCCTGACTTTC.

The chain is built from TRBV7-9 and TRBJ1-1, with 8 nucleotides matching TRBD1. V shed 1 base, J shed 1 base, and the junction held 2 bases outside the gene matches. This CDR3 is built from 15 residues. The germline CDR1 and CDR2 sequences are SEHNR and FQNEAQ (reference sequence). CDR3 protein: CASSLGDRPNTEAFF. In DNA form, the CDR3 reads TGTGCCAGCAGCTTAGGGGACAGGCCGAACACTGAAGCTTTCTTT.

This chain links TRBV19 with TRBJ1-4; 8 nucleotides align to TRBD1. The CDR3 runs to 15 residues. V shed 1 base, J shed 8 bases, and the junction held 6 bases outside the gene matches. CDR1 is LNHDA and CDR2 is SQIVND in the germline V gene (reference sequence). The CDR3 DNA sequence: TGTGCCAGTAGTATAGGCGCAGGGGGCAGGGAAAAACTGTTTTTT. Translating gives CASSIGAGGREKLFF.

The V and J genes are TRBV6-5 and TRBJ1-2, with a weak D call TRBD1 (5 bases). Looked up from germline, CDR1 is MNHEY and CDR2 is SVGAGI. The CDR3 has 15 amino acids. V was clipped by 4 bases and J by 2 bases, with 14 bases between them. The CDR3 here is CASSFQGSGNYGYTF. As DNA, the CDR3 is TGTGCCAGCAGTTTCCAGGGATCTGGAAACTATGGCTACACCTTC.

This chain's CDR3 is CASSLDRGHNTDTQYF. In DNA, the CDR3 is TGTGCCAGCAGTTTAGACAGGGGGCACAACACAGATACGCAGTATTTT. This chain joins TRBV27 and TRBJ2-3; 10 nucleotides agree with TRBD1. CDR3 length: 16 residues. CDR1 is MNHEY, CDR2 SMNVEV, per germline (reference sequence). V shed 2 bases and J 2 bases; nucleotides not matched to a gene: 4.

The chain is built from TRBV5-6 and TRBJ1-5; TRBD1 matches at 9 bases. From germline, CDR1 is SGHDT and CDR2 YYEEEE. The CDR3 runs 16 residues. The V segment lost 4 bases and the J segment 3 bases; nucleotides outside the gene matches: 8. The CDR3: CASSPRTGAYNQPQHF. As DNA, the CDR3 is TGTGCCAGCAGCCCCAGGACAGGGGCATACAATCAGCCCCAGCATTTT.

The chain recombines TRBV14 with TRBJ2-5; D perhaps matches TRBD2 (6 bases). Per the germline V gene, CDR1 is SGHDN and CDR2 is FVKESK. Trimming shortened V by 3 bases and J by 0 bases, and 11 bases separated the two germline ends. The length of the CDR3 is 15 residues. The CDR3 coding sequence is TGTGCCAGCAGCCACTTACGGGGGAACCAAGAGACCCAGTACTTC. It encodes CASSHLRGNQETQYF.

The gene calls are TRBV7-6 and TRBJ2-1; 12 positions match TRBD2. Germline V gene sequence: CDR1 SGHVS, CDR2 FNYEAQ. The trim removed 5 bases at V and 1 base at J, leaving 6 bases unmatched. The CDR3 contains 17 residues. The CDR3 region is CASSRRTSGVSYNEQFF. The DNA of the CDR3 is TGTGCCAGCAGCCGCCGGACTAGCGGGGTGTCCTACAATGAGCAGTTCTTC.

J is TRBJ2-5 and V is TRBV5-1; no definite D call. CDR3 length: 13 amino acids. V was shortened by 2 bases and J by 3 bases, with 8 bases between the two germline ends. Germline values: CDR1 SGHRS, CDR2 YFSETQ. CDR3: CASSFDRKETQYF. The CDR3 DNA sequence: TGCGCCAGCAGCTTTGACCGGAAAGAGACCCAGTACTTC.

The CDR3 sequence is CASSFTGQGAWNEQFF. CDR3 DNA sequence: TGTGCCAGCAGTTTCACCGGACAGGGGGCGTGGAATGAGCAGTTCTTC. This chain connects TRBV27 to TRBJ2-1; 11 bases are shared with TRBD1. The CDR3 runs to 16 residues. J lost 7 bases, V lost 3 bases, and 8 bases had no gene match. In germline, CDR1 is MNHEY, CDR2 SMNVEV (reference sequence).

CDR3 residues: CASRLGTAPEAFF. The CDR3 bases are TGTGCCAGCAGGTTAGGGACAGCTCCTGAAGCTTTCTTT. The chain links TRBV5-4 to TRBJ1-1; 7 bases agree with TRBD1. The length of the CDR3 is 13 residues. Germline-derived CDR1 and CDR2 are SGHNT and YYREEE (reference sequence). J lost 6 bases, V lost 5 bases, and 7 bases had no gene match.

V is TRBV23-1 and J is TRBJ2-3; the match to TRBD1 covers 8 bases. TRBV23-1 is placed among ORFs of uncertain function. The J segment lost 1 base and the V segment lost 0 bases, leaving 9 bases of the junction unmatched. The length of the CDR3 is 18 residues. CDR3 amino acids: CASSQSKPQGGGTDTQYF. The CDR3 DNA is TGCGCCAGCAGTCAATCCAAGCCACAGGGGGGCGGCACAGATACGCAGTATTTT.

This chain links TRBV29-1 with TRBJ2-1; D unresolved. Trimming removed 4 bases from V and 0 bases from J, with 10 bases in between. The CDR3 spans 14 residues. Germline CDR1 reads SQVTM; CDR2 reads ANQGSEA. The CDR3 is CSVGRSSSYNEQFF. Here the CDR3 DNA reads TGCAGCGTTGGAAGATCGAGCTCCTACAATGAGCAGTTCTTC.

V and J are TRBV18 and TRBJ1-2, with 8 bases identical to TRBD1. This CDR3 comprises 16 residues. The germline CDR1 and CDR2 sequences are KGHSH and LQKENI. The V and J ends lost 4 bases and 4 bases, in that order; junction bases with no gene match: 11. The CDR3 protein is CASSRTPKGQGYGYTF. In DNA, the CDR3 is TGTGCCAGCTCACGGACACCTAAAGGACAGGGCTATGGCTACACCTTC. The full variable domain, rest sourced from reference TRBV18 and TRBJ1-2, is NAGVMQNPRHLVRRRGQEARLRCSPMKGHSHVYWYRQLPEEGLKFMVYLQKENIIDESGMPKERFSAEFPKEGPSILRIQQVVRGDSAAYFCASSRTPKGQGYGYTFGSGTRLTVV.

V usage is TRBV6-5 and J usage is TRBJ1-1; TRBD1 matches 7 bases. CDR1 and CDR2 from the germline V gene are MNHEY and SVGAGI. The V and J ends lost 2 bases and 4 bases, in that order; junction bases with no gene match: 4. The CDR3 spans 14 residues. The CDR3 nucleotides read TGTGCCAGCAGTTACGAGGGGGCGGGCACTGAAGCTTTCTTT. Its protein is CASSYEGAGTEAFF.

V usage is TRBV25-1 and J usage is TRBJ2-7; D perhaps matches TRBD1 (5 bases). CDR1 is MGHDK, CDR2 SYGVNS, per germline. This CDR3 is built from 14 residues. Between the trimmed V and J ends, which lost 9 bases and 4 bases, there was a span of 19 bases. In nucleotides, the CDR3 is TGTGCCAGTTCTCAGGGAACGGGTGCGTACGAGCAGTACTTC. This sequence encodes CASSQGTGAYEQYF.

This clone was seen only a few times. The chain employs TRBV12-3 or TRBV12-4 and TRBJ1-5; D remains unclear. The CDR3 loop spans 13 amino acids. Trimming shortened V by 6 bases and J by 1 base, and 7 bases separated the two germline ends. CDR3 in amino acids: CASSLKSNQPQHF. The CDR3 nucleotides read TGTGCCAGCAGCCTTAAAAGCAATCAGCCCCAGCATTTT.

This chain connects TRBV13 to TRBJ2-1; 12 positions match TRBD2. The CDR3 is 18 amino acids. Per the germline V gene, CDR1 is PRHDT and CDR2 is FYEKMQ (reference sequence). With 5 bases clipped from V and 3 bases from J, the junction kept 11 bases outside the gene matches. CDR3 protein: CASSTTSGSARNYNEQFF. In nucleotides, the CDR3 is TGTGCCAGCAGCACGACTAGCGGGAGCGCACGAAACTACAATGAGCAGTTCTTC.

This clone was detected a few times. The genes are TRBV5-6 and TRBJ2-3; D is perhaps TRBD1 (6 bases). V shed 5 bases and J shed 3 bases, with 10 bases lying between them. This CDR3 is 13 amino acids long. CDR1 SGHDT and CDR2 YYEEEE come from the germline V gene. The CDR3 coding sequence is TGTGCCAGCAGAAATACAGGGACAGATACGCAGTATTTT. This sequence encodes CASRNTGTDTQYF. The full variable domain, with the rest looked up from reference TRBV5-6 and TRBJ2-3, is DAGVTQSPTHLIKTRGQQVTLRCSPKSGHDTVSWYQQALGQGPQFIFQYYEEEERQRGNFPDRFSGHQFPNYSSELNVNALLLGDSALYLCASRNTGTDTQYFGPGTRLTVL.

The V gene is TRBV19, the J gene TRBJ2-1; 12 nucleotides align to TRBD2. The CDR3 length is 18 residues. The V segment lost 3 bases and the J segment 3 bases; nucleotides outside the gene matches: 9. CDR1 and CDR2 (germline): LNHDA, SQIVND (reference sequence). Here the CDR3 reads CASSISLTSGGLYNEQFF. The DNA of the CDR3 is TGTGCCAGTAGTATCTCGTTGACTAGCGGGGGCCTCTACAATGAGCAGTTCTTC.

This clone was counted only a few times. This sequence joins TRBV6-5 and TRBJ2-7; 8 nucleotides line up with TRBD2. V was pared by 4 bases and J by 0 bases, with 2 bases of the junction left unmatched. The CDR3 is made up of 14 amino acids. Germline CDR1 and CDR2: MNHEY and SVGAGI. The CDR3 region is CASSSTSASYEQYF. CDR3 bases: TGTGCCAGCAGTTCGACTAGCGCCTCCTACGAGCAGTACTTC.

The chain carries TRBV6-5 and TRBJ1-2; 8 bases line up with TRBD1. J was trimmed by 8 bases and V by 4 bases; bases with no gene match: 9. The CDR3 is 14 residues long. Germline loops: CDR1 MNHEY, CDR2 SVGAGI. The DNA for the CDR3 is TGTGCCAGCAGTTTTGGGACAGGAGCTCGGGGCTACACCTTC. Translation: CASSFGTGARGYTF.

This rearrangement joins TRBV10-3 to TRBJ1-5; D remains unclear. The length of the CDR3 is 15 residues. Germline CDR1 reads ENHRY; CDR2 reads SYGVKD. V dropped 6 bases and J dropped 0 bases, with 12 bases sitting between them. The chain's CDR3 is CAISKERDSNQPQHF. The CDR3 DNA reads TGTGCCATCAGCAAGGAAAGGGATAGCAATCAGCCCCAGCATTTT.